The T cell receptor (beta chain) under discussion was sequenced for a study of T cell responses to AZD1222 COVID-19 vaccine. This CDR3 region has 16 residues. After removal of 3 bases from V and 2 bases from J, the junction contained 11 bases not matched to a gene. Germline values: CDR1 DFQATT, CDR2 SNEGSKA (reference sequence). The method was immunoSEQ multiplex PCR; TCRdb's version includes in-frame clones alone and lacks a portion of them. The sample holds about 120,000 clones; 70% to 90% are singletons and the top ten take 9.4%. The clonotype was recovered from an adult in good health. The input for sequencing was peripheral blood, taken on day 0 of AZD1222 vaccination. This chain joins TRBV20-1 and TRBJ2-3; 7 bases agree with TRBD1. This CDR3 is CSASTLGGSHTDTQYF. The CDR3 region has the DNA TGCAGTGCTAGTACCCTAGGGGGCTCACACACAGATACGCAGTATTTT.